The present T cell receptor beta chain was sequenced within a study of cytomegalovirus exposure and HLA in healthy donors. Overall study findings and caveats: A later look showed TCR association rates differing by HLA locus, highest for DRB1 and lowest for HLA-C.

The PCR used 60 Vbeta and 13 Jbeta primers. Here immunoSEQ multiplex PCR was the method, and the copy in TCRdb shows in-frame clones only, minus some. The data contain around 120,000 clones, roughly two thirds of them singletons. Trimming cost V 2 bases and J 0 bases, with 23 bases left between them. The CDR3 is 19 residues long. CDR1 and CDR2 from the germline V gene are SGHAT and FQDESV (reference sequence). Remarks on this clone: Its antigen is currently unknown.

The chain has TRBV11-1 and TRBJ2-7; a possible D gene is TRBD2 (5 bases). The sequenced sample consisted of PBMCs. The TCR originated in a man aged 25 to 40 in good health and CMV-seropositive. CDR3: CASSLISQVGRILSYEQYF. CDR3 sequence (DNA): TGTGCCAGCAGCTTAATTTCTCAGGTTGGGAGAATCCTCTCCTACGAGCAGTACTTC. Variable domain in full (rest from reference TRBV11-1 and TRBJ2-7): EAEVAQSPRYKITEKSQAVAFWCDPISGHATLYWYRQILGQGPELLVQFQDESVVDDSQLPKDRFSAERLKGVDSTLKIQPAELGDSAMYLCASSLISQVGRILSYEQYFGPGTRLTVT.